The clone carrying this T cell receptor beta chain was seen a handful of times. Trimming removed 4 bases from V and 3 bases from J; junction bases left unmatched: 1. Germline loops: CDR1 GTSNPN, CDR2 SVGIG (reference sequence). The CDR3 has 12 amino acids. This entry comes from a study of blood T cell repertoires in COVID-19. At the level of the study: Acute and convalescent COVID-19 specimens originated in the United States, Italy and Spain. Nucleic acid was either cDNA or gDNA, and it came from T cells, B-cell-depleted T cells, or PBMCs.

Per the original methods: Nucleated cell number was recorded as an estimate derived from reference gene primer amplification. Profiled with immunoSEQ multiplex PCR; TCRdb holds only in-frame clones, not every one. From that table come the V and J calls and clone size; the DNA was used to work out D and trimming. This table holds some 150,000 clones, roughly 74% found once. This TCR derives from a woman of 80 years or more with acute or convalescent COVID-19. The sequencing sample was made of peripheral blood. This chain uses TRBV30 with TRBJ2-7; TRBD1 agrees at 9 bases. CDR3 region: CAWTGQGYEQYF. Here the CDR3 DNA reads TGTGCCTGGACGGGACAGGGCTACGAGCAGTACTTC.